This T cell receptor beta chain came from a study of cytomegalovirus exposure and HLA in healthy donors. Findings and limits, study-wide: A later analysis reportedly identified an Asian-associated ancestry cluster as carrying fewer N-insertions than the approximately 670-donor mean.

Samples came from healthy bone marrow donors. At collection, donors were nominally healthy, but unrecorded immune exposures were probable. On this clone: Its antigen remains unknown.

Germline loops: CDR1 SGDLS, CDR2 YYNGEE. The CDR3 has 15 amino acids. The V end was cut by 3 bases, the J end by 4 bases, with 15 bases between. Use of 60 Vbeta and 13 Jbeta primers characterized the PCR. The table came from immunoSEQ multiplex PCR; TCRdb's copy has only in-frame clones and leaves some out. In the table there are 130,000 or so clones, roughly 73% of which are singletons. The TCR was taken from a male donor in good health and CMV-seronegative. The sample was PBMCs. The V and J genes are TRBV9 and TRBJ2-3; D is possibly TRBD2 (5 bases). CDR3 nucleotide sequence: TGTGCCAGCAGCGCCGGAGGCCTCGGGGCAGATACGCAGTATTTT. This translates into CASSAGGLGADTQYF.